This T cell receptor (beta chain) was recovered during a study of blood T cell repertoires in COVID-19. Study details: The samples span acute and convalescent COVID-19 from the United States, Italy and Spain. Sources were T cells, B-cell-depleted T cells, or PBMCs; the material itself was cDNA or gDNA.

CDR1 is LGHDT and CDR2 is YNNKEL in the germline V gene (reference sequence). This CDR3 comprises 18 residues. After removal of 1 base from V and 8 bases from J, the junction contained 13 bases not matched to a gene. Authors' data handling: Amplification of reference gene primers provided the estimated nucleated cell counts. The data were produced by immunoSEQ multiplex PCR, yet TCRdb's version contains in-frame clones alone and is incomplete. V and J calls and clone size are given by that table; D and trimming were obtained from the DNA. This table has around 350,000 clones, approximately 86% appearing once.

The specimen sequenced was peripheral blood. The chain joins TRBV3-1 (or the pseudogene TRBV3-2) to TRBJ2-2; 10 positions agree with TRBD2. The TCR sequence derives from a human donor in a cohort sampled during active COVID-19. CDR3 in DNA: TGTGCCAGCAGCCAAGTTACTAGCGGGGACCCTCGGGGTGGGGAGCTGTTTTTT. Residues: CASSQVTSGDPRGGELFF.